This T cell receptor (beta chain) was captured in a study of cytomegalovirus exposure and HLA in healthy donors. Study outcomes and limitations: Presence/absence analyses assumed roughly uniform sequencing depth across donors. The records held CMV serostatus as the only immune exposure information.

Healthy bone marrow donors made up the cohort. As for this clone: Its antigen remains unidentified.

PCR involved 60 Vbeta and 13 Jbeta primers. Sequencing used immunoSEQ multiplex PCR; TCRdb keeps in-frame clones, though not all of them. The repertoire holds about 200,000 clones, with roughly 79% as singletons. Germline V gives CDR1 SGHTA, CDR2 FQGTGA. This CDR3 has 15 amino acids. The V gene lost 5 bases and the J gene lost 5 bases, with 16 bases spanning the gap. What was sequenced was PBMCs. This clonotype originated in a young man in good health and CMV-seronegative. This chain links TRBV7-3 with TRBJ2-4; possible D gene TRBD2, 7 bases. CDR3 nucleotides: TGTGCCAGCAGCATGGGGGGGCTCAGGGAAAACATTCAGTACTTC. As protein: CASSMGGLRENIQYF.